Listed below are T cell receptor beta chains from one sample, sequenced in a study of shared clonotypes between healthy human individuals. Here immunoSEQ multiplex PCR was the method, and the copy in TCRdb shows in-frame clones only, minus some. This sample has 760,000 or so clones, with about 97% found just once. Sequenced material: naive CD8+ T cells sorted from blood. The receptors come from a man aged 25 to 40 in good health. Both conserved end residues are part of each CDR3. Fields, in order: D gene, clone size, V gene, J gene, CDR3 DNA, CDR3 protein. A D gene is named only where the DNA matches it firmly. Some rows mark clone size as missing; the rest say once, few, many or name a class of expanded clone.

d_call: -; clone_size: -; v_call: TRBV7-8; j_call: TRBJ2-7; cdr3_nt: TGTGCCAGCAGCTTAGGGCAGGGCCTTTCGATCTACGAGCAGTACTTC; cdr3_aa: CASSLGQGLSIYEQYF
d_call: -; clone_size: -; v_call: TRBV28; j_call: TRBJ2-7; cdr3_nt: TGTGCCAGTGGGACGGGAGCCTACGAGCAGTACTTC; cdr3_aa: CASGTGAYEQYF
d_call: -; clone_size: once; v_call: TRBV6-1; j_call: TRBJ2-7; cdr3_nt: TGTGCCAGCAGCCCATACGGAGGGGGGGCCTACGAGCAGTACTTC; cdr3_aa: CASSPYGGGAYEQYF
d_call: -; clone_size: -; v_call: TRBV4-1; j_call: TRBJ2-1; cdr3_nt: TGCGCCAGCAGCCAAGATATGGACAATGAGCAGTTCTTC; cdr3_aa: CASSQDMDNEQFF
d_call: TRBD2; clone_size: -; v_call: TRBV29-1; j_call: TRBJ2-7; cdr3_nt: TGCAGCGTTGATGGGGTAGCGGGGGACTCCTACGAGCAGTACTTC; cdr3_aa: CSVDGVAGDSYEQYF
d_call: -; clone_size: -; v_call: TRBV13; j_call: TRBJ2-1; cdr3_nt: TGTGCCAGCAGCCCTGTTGGCGGTGAGCAGTTCTTC; cdr3_aa: CASSPVGGEQFF
d_call: -; clone_size: -; v_call: TRBV6-5; j_call: TRBJ2-7; cdr3_nt: TGTGCCAGCAGTTCCGGGCGGGGGCGCCTATTGGACGAGCAGTACTTC; cdr3_aa: CASSSGRGRLLDEQYF
d_call: TRBD2; clone_size: -; v_call: TRBV6-4; j_call: TRBJ2-1; cdr3_nt: TGTGCCAGCAGTGAAGGACTAGCGGGAGTCGGTGAGCAGTTCTTC; cdr3_aa: CASSEGLAGVGEQFF
d_call: TRBD1; clone_size: -; v_call: TRBV2; j_call: TRBJ2-2; cdr3_nt: TGTGCCAGCAGCCACCGACAGGGGGCTAACACCGGGGAGCTGTTTTTT; cdr3_aa: CASSHRQGANTGELFF
d_call: TRBD1; clone_size: -; v_call: TRBV7-6; j_call: TRBJ1-1; cdr3_nt: TGTGCCAGCAGCCATCACCGGGACAGGGGGACCACTGAAGCTTTCTTT; cdr3_aa: CASSHHRDRGTTEAFF
d_call: -; clone_size: -; v_call: TRBV4-1; j_call: TRBJ2-2; cdr3_nt: TGCGCCAGCAGTCTGGGGTTTGACGGGGAGCTGTTTTTT; cdr3_aa: CASSLGFDGELFF
d_call: -; clone_size: -; v_call: TRBV9; j_call: TRBJ2-2; cdr3_nt: TGTGCCAGCAGCGAACCAGGGGCGAACACCGGGGAGCTGTTTTTT; cdr3_aa: CASSEPGANTGELFF
d_call: -; clone_size: -; v_call: TRBV2; j_call: TRBJ2-1; cdr3_nt: TGTGCCAGCAGTGAAGCAAAGAGCTCCTACAATGAGCAGTTCTTC; cdr3_aa: CASSEAKSSYNEQFF
d_call: -; clone_size: -; v_call: TRBV19; j_call: TRBJ2-1; cdr3_nt: TGTGCCAGTCTCGGACCATACAATGAGCAGTTCTTC; cdr3_aa: CASLGPYNEQFF
d_call: -; clone_size: -; v_call: TRBV19; j_call: TRBJ1-1; cdr3_nt: TGTGCCAGTAGTATAGATTCGTGGAACACTGAAGCTTTCTTT; cdr3_aa: CASSIDSWNTEAFF
d_call: TRBD1; clone_size: -; v_call: TRBV29-1; j_call: TRBJ1-1; cdr3_nt: TGCAGCGTTGAGGACGGACAGGGTTACCCTGAAGCTTTCTTT; cdr3_aa: CSVEDGQGYPEAFF
d_call: -; clone_size: -; v_call: TRBV18; j_call: TRBJ1-2; cdr3_nt: TGTGCCAGCTCACCACAATCTTCTCGTCAGAACTATGGCTACACCTTC; cdr3_aa: CASSPQSSRQNYGYTF
d_call: -; clone_size: -; v_call: TRBV11-2; j_call: TRBJ1-1; cdr3_nt: TGTGCCAGCAGCGGGGCGGTGAACACTGAAGCTTTCTTT; cdr3_aa: CASSGAVNTEAFF
d_call: -; clone_size: -; v_call: TRBV27; j_call: TRBJ2-1; cdr3_nt: TGTGCCAGCAGTTTGTTGGTGGGAGAGTTCTACAATGAGCAGTTCTTC; cdr3_aa: CASSLLVGEFYNEQFF
d_call: -; clone_size: -; v_call: TRBV4-1; j_call: TRBJ1-1; cdr3_nt: TGCGCCAGCAGGCCGGAGACGGGGTTACTGAACACTGAAGCTTTCTTT; cdr3_aa: CASRPETGLLNTEAFF
d_call: TRBD2; clone_size: -; v_call: TRBV18; j_call: TRBJ2-1; cdr3_nt: TGTGCCAGCTCCGGGGGGGGGTCGACTAGCGGGAGTGATGAGCAGTTCTTC; cdr3_aa: CASSGGGSTSGSDEQFF
d_call: TRBD1; clone_size: -; v_call: TRBV28; j_call: TRBJ2-7; cdr3_nt: TGTGCCAGCAGATACCCGGGACAGCAATACGAGCAGTACTTC; cdr3_aa: CASRYPGQQYEQYF
d_call: -; clone_size: -; v_call: TRBV15; j_call: TRBJ1-3; cdr3_nt: TGTGCCACCAGCAGTCTTCCCTTTCGACCGGCTGGAAACACCATATATTTT; cdr3_aa: CATSSLPFRPAGNTIYF
d_call: -; clone_size: -; v_call: TRBV18; j_call: TRBJ2-1; cdr3_nt: TGTGCCAGCTCACTAAAGTTGGGCGGGACCTGGGATGAGCAGTTCTTC; cdr3_aa: CASSLKLGGTWDEQFF
d_call: TRBD2; clone_size: -; v_call: TRBV28; j_call: TRBJ2-7; cdr3_nt: TGTGCCAGCAGCCACATACGGGGGGCCTACGAGCAGTACTTC; cdr3_aa: CASSHIRGAYEQYF
d_call: -; clone_size: -; v_call: TRBV19; j_call: TRBJ1-2; cdr3_nt: TGTGCCAGTAGTCGGTTGGTAACTGATGGCTACACCTTC; cdr3_aa: CASSRLVTDGYTF
d_call: -; clone_size: -; v_call: TRBV29-1; j_call: TRBJ2-1; cdr3_nt: TGCAGCGTTCCAGGACTCCCCACCTACAATGAGCAGTTCTTC; cdr3_aa: CSVPGLPTYNEQFF
d_call: TRBD1; clone_size: -; v_call: TRBV11-3; j_call: TRBJ2-2; cdr3_nt: TGTGCCAGCAGCCCGGACAGGGGAGGAGCCGGGGAGCTGTTTTTT; cdr3_aa: CASSPDRGGAGELFF
d_call: TRBD1; clone_size: -; v_call: TRBV2; j_call: TRBJ2-5; cdr3_nt: TGTGCCAGCTTGGGACAGGCATGGGGAGAGACCCAGTACTTC; cdr3_aa: CASLGQAWGETQYF
d_call: -; clone_size: -; v_call: TRBV5-3; j_call: TRBJ2-5; cdr3_nt: TGTGCCAGAAAGTCGGAGACCCAGTACTTC; cdr3_aa: CARKSETQYF
d_call: TRBD2; clone_size: -; v_call: TRBV29-1; j_call: TRBJ2-7; cdr3_nt: TGCAGCGCCAGGACTAGTCGCGCCTACGAGCAGTACTTC; cdr3_aa: CSARTSRAYEQYF
d_call: -; clone_size: -; v_call: TRBV7-9; j_call: TRBJ2-7; cdr3_nt: TGTGCCAGCAGCTTGGACCGGGGCCAATCCTACGAGCAGTACTTC; cdr3_aa: CASSLDRGQSYEQYF
d_call: TRBD2; clone_size: -; v_call: TRBV19; j_call: TRBJ2-7; cdr3_nt: TGTGCCAGTAGCGTGAGCGGGAGCTCCTACGAGCAGTACTTC; cdr3_aa: CASSVSGSSYEQYF
d_call: -; clone_size: -; v_call: TRBV7-9; j_call: TRBJ2-7; cdr3_nt: TGTGCCAGCAGCTTAGTGGCGGGATATGCCTACGAGCAGTACTTC; cdr3_aa: CASSLVAGYAYEQYF
d_call: TRBD2; clone_size: -; v_call: TRBV5-1; j_call: TRBJ2-7; cdr3_nt: TGCGCCAGCAGCTGGGGCCACAGCGGGAGGGCCTACGAGCAGTACTTC; cdr3_aa: CASSWGHSGRAYEQYF
d_call: TRBD1; clone_size: -; v_call: TRBV2; j_call: TRBJ2-7; cdr3_nt: TGTGCCAGCACCCTAACCGCAGGGGGCGGGTACGAGCAGTACTTC; cdr3_aa: CASTLTAGGGYEQYF
d_call: TRBD1; clone_size: -; v_call: TRBV7-9; j_call: TRBJ2-1; cdr3_nt: TGTGCCAGCAGCTTACGGGACAGGGCCGGTGATGAGCAGTTCTTC; cdr3_aa: CASSLRDRAGDEQFF
d_call: -; clone_size: -; v_call: TRBV27; j_call: TRBJ2-2; cdr3_nt: TGTGCCAGCAGCTGGAGCAGTTTGAGCACCGGGGAGCTGTTTTTT; cdr3_aa: CASSWSSLSTGELFF
d_call: -; clone_size: -; v_call: TRBV15; j_call: TRBJ2-3; cdr3_nt: TGTGCCACCGGCGATTTTGGAGATACGCAGTATTTT; cdr3_aa: CATGDFGDTQYF
d_call: -; clone_size: once; v_call: TRBV5-6; j_call: TRBJ2-7; cdr3_nt: TGTGCCAGCAGCAGGACAGGGAGGGACTACGAGCAGTACTTC; cdr3_aa: CASSRTGRDYEQYF
d_call: TRBD2; clone_size: -; v_call: TRBV27; j_call: TRBJ2-3; cdr3_nt: TGTGCCAGCAGTTTGATCCGCGGGAGCGCAGATACGCAGTATTTT; cdr3_aa: CASSLIRGSADTQYF
d_call: -; clone_size: -; v_call: TRBV7-9; j_call: TRBJ1-1; cdr3_nt: TGTGCCAGCAGCCCGGCCCTATCGAACACTGAAGCTTTCTTT; cdr3_aa: CASSPALSNTEAFF
d_call: -; clone_size: -; v_call: TRBV14; j_call: TRBJ2-2; cdr3_nt: TGTGCCAGCAGTCCTACAGGGTATCCCGGGGAGCTGTTTTTT; cdr3_aa: CASSPTGYPGELFF
d_call: TRBD1; clone_size: -; v_call: TRBV27; j_call: TRBJ2-7; cdr3_nt: TGTGCCAGCAGTTCACAGGGGGCGTATGACCCTCCCTACGAGCAGTACTTC; cdr3_aa: CASSSQGAYDPPYEQYF
d_call: TRBD2; clone_size: -; v_call: TRBV29-1; j_call: TRBJ2-1; cdr3_nt: TGCAGCGTTGAGGAGACTAGCGGGAGATTCCGAGGATACAATGAGCAGTTCTTC; cdr3_aa: CSVEETSGRFRGYNEQFF
d_call: -; clone_size: -; v_call: TRBV6-4; j_call: TRBJ1-5; cdr3_nt: TGTGCCAGGGGATACAGGGTAGGCCAGCCCCAGCATTTT; cdr3_aa: CARGYRVGQPQHF